The subject of this entry is one TCR beta chain. The target antigen is unknown. The data originate from a study of cytomegalovirus exposure and HLA in healthy donors. Study outcomes and limitations: The authors reported that TCR beta sequences could predict HLA-A and HLA-B alleles. These predictions were accurate for most subjects in the first cohort. In a later analysis, compared with equally common non-associated chains, HLA-associated beta chains were more expanded. Productive status was seen about 87% or about 30% of the time for most TCR beta V segments in an earlier analysis.

Amplification used 60 Vbeta primers and 13 Jbeta primers. The repertoire was sequenced with immunoSEQ multiplex PCR; TCRdb's copy has only in-frame clones and lacks some. Found here are 170,000 or so clones, 80% to 90% of them singletons; the top ten hold under 5%. Sequenced input: PBMCs. The clonotype originates from a girl under 18 in good health and CMV-seropositive.

CDR3 loop: CASRPPDRGETQYF. In DNA, the CDR3 is TGTGCCAGCAGACCCCCTGACAGGGGAGAGACCCAGTACTTC. This rearrangement joins TRBV6-5 to TRBJ2-5, with TRBD1 identical over 8 bases. V shed 6 bases and J 4 bases; nucleotides not matched to a gene: 7. CDR1 is MNHEY and CDR2 is SVGAGI in the germline V gene. The CDR3 extends over 14 amino acids.